A single sample is the source of the 7 T cell receptor beta chains below, sequenced in a study of T cells in Graves' hyperthyroidism and ophthalmopathy. Amplification of TCR beta CDR3 regions was performed using RNA transcripts as template. The HTBI primer set was used in a first-round RT-PCR of the TCR CDR3. MiXCR, applied by TCRdb to the multiplex PCR reads, yields one record per CDR3 protein. The sample holds around 690,000 distinct CDR3 sequences, more than 20% seen once. What was sequenced was blood. These receptors all stem from a man aged 25-40 years with Graves' ophthalmopathy.

This clonotype was found many times. This chain links TRBV12-3 or TRBV12-4 with TRBJ1-2; TRBD1 is a possible D gene (5 bases). Trimming took 1 base from V and 4 from J, leaving 16 bases between them. The CDR3 extends over 16 amino acids. CDR3 coding DNA: TGTGCCAGCAGTTTAGGGACCGGGGGTGGTAGCTATGGCTACACCTTC. It specifies CASSLGTGGGSYGYTF.

The table lists this clonotype with a few counts. V and J are TRBV28 and TRBJ2-6; perhaps TRBD1 as D (6 bases). The CDR3 runs to 17 residues. CDR1 and CDR2 (germline): MDHEN, SYDVKM. The V gene lost 4 bases and the J gene lost 2 bases, with 15 bases spanning the gap. Here the CDR3 DNA reads TGTGCCAGCAGTTCCGGACAGATCTCACCTGGGGCCAACGTCCTGACTTTC. Translated: CASSSGQISPGANVLTF.

The genes are TRBV19 and TRBJ2-5, with 7 bases fitting TRBD2. V lost 9 bases, J lost 2 bases, and 9 bases stayed unmatched. The germline CDR1 and CDR2 sequences are LNHDA and SQIVND (reference sequence). The CDR3 consists of 14 residues. CDR3 sequence: CARPLAEEQETQYF. In nucleotides, the CDR3 is TGTGCCAGGCCCCTAGCGGAAGAGCAAGAGACCCAGTACTTC. Together with reference TRBV19 and TRBJ2-5, the CDR3 gives the full variable domain: DGGITQSPKYLFRKEGQNVTLSCEQNLNHDAMYWYRQDPGQGLRLIYYSQIVNDFQKGDIAEGYSVSREKKESFPLTVTSAQKNPTAFYLCARPLAEEQETQYFGPGTRLLVL.

This chain joins TRBV5-1 and TRBJ1-3; D gene uncertain. Trimming took off 5 bases at V and 0 bases at J, with 6 bases between the two ends. The CDR3 consists of 13 residues. CDR1 is SGHRS, CDR2 YFSETQ, per germline. The CDR3 region has the DNA TGCGCCAGCAGTACCTTCTCTGGAAACACCATATATTTT. Encoded protein: CASSTFSGNTIYF.

The CDR3 region has the DNA TGTGCCAGCACCCACCCCAAGGACCTCCCGGGCACCGGGGAGCTGTTTTTT. Translated: CASTHPKDLPGTGELFF. V usage is TRBV7-2 and J usage is TRBJ2-2; D is ambiguous. The CDR3 sequence is 17 residues long. Looked up from germline, CDR1 is SGHTA and CDR2 is FQGNSA. V lost 7 bases to trimming and J lost 4 bases, with 22 bases between them.

This clonotype was recorded a few times. The CDR3 DNA reads TGTGCCAGTAGTATCGTAGGGGGGGCGCGAGGCACTGAAGCTTTCTTT. This gives the protein CASSIVGGARGTEAFF. The J gene is TRBJ1-1, the V gene TRBV19; a possible D gene is TRBD1 (6 bases). This CDR3 is 16 amino acids long. Germline lookup yields CDR1 LNHDA and CDR2 SQIVND (reference sequence). V was pared by 3 bases and J by 4 bases, with 18 bases between.

This clonotype was detected many times. The chain couples TRBV7-2 to TRBJ1-1, with D tentatively TRBD1 (5 bases). With 5 bases removed from V and 1 base from J, the gap between germline ends came to 14 bases. Germline V gives CDR1 SGHTA, CDR2 FQGNSA. This CDR3 contains 15 residues. DNA for the CDR3: TGTGCCAGCAGCCGCCCTCAGGGTCAGAACACTGAAGCTTTCTTT. This codes for CASSRPQGQNTEAFF.